This T cell receptor (beta chain) was sequenced during a study of shared clonotypes between healthy human individuals. The V gene's germline CDR1 is MDHEN and CDR2 SYDVKM. This CDR3 has 17 amino acids. After removal of 5 bases from V and 2 bases from J, the junction contained 11 bases not matched to a gene. In this sample, this clone turned up once. What it recognizes is unknown. In the study's own analysis: From ImmunoSEQ came sequences covering only the junction and carrying no quality scores, so filtering differed. Libraries were prepared by immunoSEQ multiplex PCR; TCRdb keeps only in-frame clonotypes and omits some of them. That table supplies the V and J calls and clone size; D and trimming were determined from the DNA. In the table there are around 1.1 million clones, 60% to 80% of which are singletons. General study findings and limits: Clonotype sharing across donors was expected to vary with sequencing depth.

The J gene is TRBJ2-1, the V gene TRBV28; 8 bases fit TRBD1. The source is a man aged 18 to 35 in good health. Some clones in this sample may be carry-over from other donors' samples. The source material was memory CD4+ T cells from PBMCs. Subset denoted: CD45RA-negative fraction. Here the CDR3 reads CASSAPPARGPYNEQFF. The CDR3 DNA is TGTGCCAGCAGTGCCCCCCCGGCCAGGGGGCCCTACAATGAGCAGTTCTTC.